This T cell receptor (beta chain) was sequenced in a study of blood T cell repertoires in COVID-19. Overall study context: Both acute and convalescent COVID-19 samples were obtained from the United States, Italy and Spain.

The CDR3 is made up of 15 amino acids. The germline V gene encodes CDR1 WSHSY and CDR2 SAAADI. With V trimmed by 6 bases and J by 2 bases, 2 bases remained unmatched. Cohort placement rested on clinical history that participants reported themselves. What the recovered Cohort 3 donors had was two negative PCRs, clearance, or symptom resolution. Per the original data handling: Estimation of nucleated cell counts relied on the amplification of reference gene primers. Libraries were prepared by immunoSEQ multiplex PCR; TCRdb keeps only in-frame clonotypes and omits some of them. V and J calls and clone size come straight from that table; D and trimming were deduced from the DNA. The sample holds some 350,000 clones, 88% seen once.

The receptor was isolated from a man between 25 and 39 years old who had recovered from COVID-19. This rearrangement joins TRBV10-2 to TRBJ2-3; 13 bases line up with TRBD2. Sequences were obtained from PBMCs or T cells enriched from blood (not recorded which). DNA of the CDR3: TGCGCCAGCAGAGGACTAGCGGGGGACACAGATACGCAGTATTTT. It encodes CASRGLAGDTDTQYF.